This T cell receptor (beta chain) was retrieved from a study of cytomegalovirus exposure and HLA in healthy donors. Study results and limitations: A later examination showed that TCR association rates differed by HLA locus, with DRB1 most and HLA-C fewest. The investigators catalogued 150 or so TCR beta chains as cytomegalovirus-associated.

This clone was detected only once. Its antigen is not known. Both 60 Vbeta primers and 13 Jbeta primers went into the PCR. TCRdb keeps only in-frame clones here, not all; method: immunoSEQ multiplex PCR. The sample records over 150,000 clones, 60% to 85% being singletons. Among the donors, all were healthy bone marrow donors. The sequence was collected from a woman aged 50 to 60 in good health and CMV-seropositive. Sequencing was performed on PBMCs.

CDR3 coding DNA: TGTGCCAGCAGCTTAGAGCGGGGGGCCACAGATACGCAGTATTTT. This sequence encodes CASSLERGATDTQYF. V usage is TRBV7-2 and J usage is TRBJ2-3; 9 bases agree with TRBD2. There are 15 residues in the CDR3. The V gene end was trimmed by 1 base and the J gene end by 2 bases; junction bases not matched to a gene: 1. Germline-derived CDR1 and CDR2 are SGHTA and FQGNSA.